Listed below are T cell receptor beta chains from one sample, sequenced in a study of cytomegalovirus exposure and HLA in healthy donors. Libraries were prepared by immunoSEQ multiplex PCR; TCRdb keeps only in-frame clonotypes and omits some of them. The sample holds 95,000 to 110,000 clones; 9.5% to 13% are singletons and the top ten take less than 6%. Sequencing was done on a sample of PBMCs. The receptors were sampled from a man aged 35 to 55 in good health and CMV-seropositive. Each CDR3 is given with its conserved first and last residue. A D gene is named only where the DNA matches it firmly. Size tells how often a clone was seen (once, few, many) or the class of an expanded clone, and some rows leave it out.

d_call	v_call	clone_size	j_call	cdr3_aa	cdr3_nt
.	TRBV12-5	few	TRBJ2-1	CASGLRGVDNEQFF	TGTGCTAGTGGCCTCAGGGGGGTTGACAATGAGCAGTTCTTC
.	TRBV7-2	few	TRBJ2-1	CASSLADPGHNEQFF	TGTGCCAGCAGCTTAGCGGATCCAGGTCACAATGAGCAGTTCTTC
TRBD2	TRBV2	few	TRBJ2-1	CASSDAGTSNINEQFF	TGTGCCAGCAGTGATGCGGGGACTAGCAATATCAATGAGCAGTTCTTC
.	TRBV4-1	.	TRBJ2-5	CASSPPRRAAPEGVTQYF	TGCGCCAGCAGCCCTCCCCGCAGGGCGGCCCCCGAAGGGGTGACCCAGTACTTC
TRBD2	TRBV5-1	.	TRBJ2-1	CASSQTSGSYNEQFF	TGCGCCAGCAGCCAGACTAGCGGGTCCTACAATGAGCAGTTCTTC
TRBD1	TRBV4-1	.	TRBJ2-3	CASSQGTGRTDTQYF	TGCGCCAGCAGCCAGGGGACAGGGAGAACAGATACGCAGTATTTT
.	TRBV6-1	.	TRBJ2-7	CASSEAGGGYYEQYF	TGTGCCAGCAGTGAAGCTGGGGGCGGTTACTACGAGCAGTACTTC
.	TRBV9	few	TRBJ1-1	CASSAHIEVNTEAFF	TGTGCCAGCAGCGCCCACATCGAGGTGAACACTGAAGCTTTCTTT
.	TRBV27	.	TRBJ2-7	CASSHIVPYEQYF	TGTGCCAGCAGTCATATAGTCCCCTACGAGCAGTACTTC
.	TRBV12-5	.	TRBJ1-3	CASGDSSGNTIYF	TGTGCTAGTGGGGACAGCTCTGGAAACACCATATATTTT
.	TRBV7-8	.	TRBJ1-5	CASSLARGNSNQPQHF	TGTGCCAGCAGCTTAGCGCGGGGGAATAGCAATCAGCCCCAGCATTTT
.	TRBV5-6	many	TRBJ2-5	CASEDRIGETQYF	TGTGCCAGCGAAGACCGCATCGGGGAGACCCAGTACTTC